This T cell receptor (beta chain) was found in a study of PD-1 blockade in classical Hodgkin lymphoma. Time point noted: cycle 4 day 1 (C4D1), after five to seven weeks of nivolumab. Each patient's relapse followed autologous stem cell transplantation, and brentuximab vedotin exposure varied. CD4+ T cells were purified from thawed PBMCs by magnetic negative selection. This table comes from immunoSEQ multiplex PCR, and its TCRdb copy is limited to in-frame clones, with some not included. In the table there are more than 15,000 clones, just under 80% of which are singletons. The V and J ends lost 7 bases and 5 bases respectively, with 14 bases between them. CDR3 length: 13 amino acids. CDR1 SNHLY and CDR2 FYNNEI come from the germline V gene.

Sequenced here: CD4+ T cells from blood, sampled before the fourth cycle of nivolumab. V and J are TRBV2 and TRBJ1-1; the D is unclear. The TCR comes from a human donor with classical Hodgkin lymphoma. The CDR3 DNA reads TGTGCCAGCATCGAGCTTGGTGGGACTGAAGCTTTCTTT. This gives the protein CASIELGGTEAFF.